This T cell receptor beta chain appears in the sequencing data of a study of blood T cell repertoires in COVID-19. About the study: Whether acute or convalescent, the COVID-19 samples came from the United States, Italy and Spain.

TCRdb's copy holds only in-frame clones and misses some; the assay was immunoSEQ multiplex PCR. The sample contains approximately 150,000 clones, roughly 89% of which appear only once. This CDR3 contains 14 residues. V shed 2 bases, J shed 7 bases, and the junction held 4 bases outside the gene matches. The germline V gene encodes CDR1 SGDLS and CDR2 YYNGEE. This TCR derives from a human donor in a cohort sampled during active COVID-19. The V call is TRBV9, the J call TRBJ2-1; 9 bases are shared with TRBD2. Sequencing was done on a sample of peripheral blood. The CDR3 nucleotides read TGTGCCAGCAGCGTCCTAGCGGGGCCTAATGAGCAGTTCTTC. Translated, it gives CASSVLAGPNEQFF.